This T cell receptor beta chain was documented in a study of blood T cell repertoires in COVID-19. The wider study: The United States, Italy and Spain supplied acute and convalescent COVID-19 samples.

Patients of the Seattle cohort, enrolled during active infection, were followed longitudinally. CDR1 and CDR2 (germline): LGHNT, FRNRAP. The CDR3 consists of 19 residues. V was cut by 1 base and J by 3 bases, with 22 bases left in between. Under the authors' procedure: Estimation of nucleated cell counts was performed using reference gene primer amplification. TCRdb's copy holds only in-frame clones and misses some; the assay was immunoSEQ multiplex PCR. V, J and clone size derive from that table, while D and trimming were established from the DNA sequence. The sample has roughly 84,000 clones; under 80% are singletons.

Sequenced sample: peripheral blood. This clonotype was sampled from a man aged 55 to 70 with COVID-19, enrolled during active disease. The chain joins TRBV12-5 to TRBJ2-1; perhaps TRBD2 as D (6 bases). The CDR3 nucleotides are TGTGCTAGTGGTTTGGAGACTAGTTTATTAGCATTAAACTACAATGAGCAGTTCTTC. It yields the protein CASGLETSLLALNYNEQFF.